Reported below is one TCR beta chain. This clone's antigen is unknown. Base qualities are not at hand, and no much larger clone is one base apart. This sample was taken from a study of shared clonotypes between healthy human individuals (dated by TCRdb to the early 2020s). Regarding the study in general: Two women and a few men aged 18 to 49 years were included in the cohort. Blood TCR repertoires of roughly five healthy adults were deeply sequenced to estimate repertoire size and the extent of clonotype sharing between individuals. Leukapheresis yielded between about 0.85 and 10 billion PBMCs per donor. Per donor, three plates each were used for CD4 naive and CD4 memory, two for CD8 naive, and one for CD8 memory. To increase sequencing depth and limit assay-specific biases, TCR repertoire library preparation and sequencing were carried out by different laboratories using diverse techniques. The investigation overall reported the following: Because the study included a small number of donors, the genetic and exposure-history diversity represented was limited. Pairwise subsampling led to the expectation that sequencing depth would affect the degree of clonotype sharing among donors. Higher generation probabilities were observed for clonotypes shared by all four sorted-subset donors than for non-shared clonotypes. Incomplete sequencing was indicated by rarefaction of sorted-subset datasets, despite the large sequencing depth. Larger estimated clonotype richness was generally found for naive subsets than for memory subsets. Sampling was restricted to blood, and TCR repertoires in tissue are likely to differ from TCR repertoires in blood. Across a handful of donors, approximately 5% of naive CD4, around 3.3% of naive CD8, under 2.5% of memory CD4, and 0.3% to 0.45% of memory CD8 clonotypes were shared.

The CDR3 measures 16 amino acids from cysteine to phenylalanine. Here the CDR3 DNA is all that survives: 48 bases in frame from base 1. V ends up 5 bases short and J 6 bases short, with an unmatched junction base count of 10. The CDR1 and CDR2 encoded by the germline V gene (reference sequence) are SEHNR and FQNEAQ. Using the deep immunoSEQ assay, TCR CDR3 regions were amplified from genomic DNA by multiplex PCR. Genomic DNA extracted from each cell subset was distributed evenly over all wells of several immunoSEQ 96-well plates, and each plate served as one replicate. Each replicate PCR for sorted subsets received about 180 ng genomic DNA, equal to roughly 33,000 T cell genomes. The purified libraries were quantified using a Qubit 3.0 fluorometer, sized with a Bioanalyzer 2100, and then quantified again using the KAPA Library Quantification kit. Every immunoSEQ 96-well plate was sequenced on a separate single-read 150-cycle Illumina NextSeq 550 flow cell. From the authors' description of their analysis: Because only junctional sequences without quality scores were contained in the immunoSEQ output, filtering matching that applied to full-length reads could not be performed. To assign V/J genes and CDR3, sequences were annotated against IMGT germline references using PyIR, a Python wrapper for IgBLAST v1.9. Reads with weak V/J assignments (E-value above 1e-6), missing CDR3, stop codons, out-of-frame junctions, or ambiguous translated residues were removed. V3J clonotypes were defined by identical inferred V gene, J gene, and CDR3 amino acid sequence. Percentage overlap between repertoires was calculated by dividing the number of shared unique clonotypes by the size of the smaller repertoire. RTK rarefaction, the Chao1 estimator, and Recon v2.1 estimates of unobserved clonotypes were used to assess repertoire richness. For all TCRbeta clonotypes obtained by the gDNA method from a handful of donors, generation probabilities were computed with OLGA. In TCRdb, the immuneACCESS table is reduced to in-frame sequences with V and J assigned. These tables do not hold every clone; where another copy was compared, an unresolved V gene accounts for under half, and the others remain unexplained. From that table come the V and J calls and clone size; the DNA was used to work out D and trimming. The sample contains hundreds of thousands of clones, 96% of them found a single time. The top ten clonotypes cover over 0.2% of the sample.

CD8 naive samples were obtained by positive selection for CCR7 among CD45RO-negative cells, yielding a CD45RA+CCR7+ population from which TemRA cells were excluded. Donors were healthy HIV-negative adults with no recently reported acute infections or vaccinations. All donors were Caucasian adults living in Nashville, Tennessee, USA. Blood was obtained by leukapheresis, after which PBMCs were separated by Ficoll-Histopaque density gradient centrifugation and cryopreserved in liquid nitrogen vapor phase. Purity and quantity of every magnetically sorted T cell population were checked by analytical flow cytometry. From each sorted fraction, genomic DNA was isolated and quantified by UV absorbance on a Nanodrop 2000c.

This sequence uses TRBV7-9 and TRBJ2-7; 13 of the junction bases match TRBD2. Sequencing was performed on naive CD8+ T cells sorted from blood. The sample's cell subset or site label, in plain terms: CD45RA+CCR7+. The TCR originated in a man aged 25-45 years in good health. The CDR3 reads as follows: CASSKPWTSGSGEQYF. The sequenced DNA: TGTGCCAGCAGCAAACCCTGGACTAGCGGGAGTGGCGAGCAGTACTTC.